This is a list of T cell receptor beta chains from one sample in a study of T cell responses to AZD1222 COVID-19 vaccine. Profiling relied on immunoSEQ multiplex PCR, and the TCRdb table lists in-frame clones only, not all of them. Of roughly 150,000 clones listed, 90% are singletons. The sequencing here drew on peripheral blood, taken 28 days after the second AZD1222 dose. Source of these receptors: an adult who received the AZD1222 COVID-19 vaccine. CDR3s include the opening cysteine and the closing phenylalanine or tryptophan. The order of the fields is J gene, D gene, clone size, CDR3 length, V gene, CDR3 protein, CDR3 DNA. The D gene is left open where the match is weak. Some rows have no size entry. The others give once, few or many, or a class for an expanded clone.

j_call: TRBJ1-1; d_call: NA; clone_size: NA; cdr3_length: 12; v_call: TRBV5-6; cdr3_aa: CASSLLGTEAFF; cdr3_nt: TGTGCCAGCAGCTTGCTGGGCACTGAAGCTTTCTTT
j_call: TRBJ1-1; d_call: TRBD1; clone_size: NA; cdr3_length: 16; v_call: TRBV2; cdr3_aa: CASSVIPGQGNTEAFF; cdr3_nt: TGTGCCAGCAGTGTTATCCCGGGACAGGGGAACACTGAAGCTTTCTTT
j_call: TRBJ1-5; d_call: NA; clone_size: NA; cdr3_length: 14; v_call: TRBV19; cdr3_aa: CASSIQGVRQPQHF; cdr3_nt: TGTGCCAGTAGTATACAGGGTGTCAGACAGCCCCAGCATTTT
j_call: TRBJ1-4; d_call: NA; clone_size: once; cdr3_length: 17; v_call: TRBV3-1/TRBV3-2; cdr3_aa: CASSDHKTAPTNEKLFF; cdr3_nt: TGTGCCAGCAGCGACCACAAGACGGCCCCAACTAATGAAAAACTGTTTTTT
j_call: TRBJ2-7; d_call: TRBD2; clone_size: once; cdr3_length: 18; v_call: TRBV28; cdr3_aa: CASSLRVRREGRSYEQYF; cdr3_nt: TGTGCCAGCAGTTTAAGGGTTCGGCGGGAGGGCCGGTCCTACGAGCAGTACTTC
j_call: TRBJ2-5; d_call: NA; clone_size: NA; cdr3_length: 14; v_call: TRBV18; cdr3_aa: CASSPPSGSWTQYF; cdr3_nt: TGTGCCAGCTCACCACCGTCAGGGTCTTGGACCCAGTACTTC
j_call: TRBJ2-7; d_call: TRBD2; clone_size: NA; cdr3_length: 15; v_call: TRBV18; cdr3_aa: CASSVPGTSSYEQYF; cdr3_nt: TGTGCCAGCTCAGTCCCCGGGACTAGCTCCTACGAGCAGTACTTC
j_call: TRBJ2-2; d_call: NA; clone_size: NA; cdr3_length: 13; v_call: TRBV27; cdr3_aa: CASKAGNTGELFF; cdr3_nt: TGTGCCAGCAAGGCAGGGAACACCGGGGAGCTGTTTTTT
j_call: TRBJ1-2; d_call: NA; clone_size: NA; cdr3_length: 12; v_call: TRBV2; cdr3_aa: CASQRQGYGYTF; cdr3_nt: TGTGCCTCTCAGAGGCAGGGGTATGGCTACACCTTC
j_call: TRBJ1-1; d_call: NA; clone_size: NA; cdr3_length: 15; v_call: TRBV7-9; cdr3_aa: CASSLDLMLYTEAFF; cdr3_nt: TGTGCCAGCAGCTTAGATCTAATGCTTTACACTGAAGCTTTCTTT
j_call: TRBJ2-1; d_call: TRBD1; clone_size: NA; cdr3_length: 14; v_call: TRBV7-2; cdr3_aa: CASSSYGQGNEQFF; cdr3_nt: TGTGCCAGCAGCTCCTACGGACAGGGCAATGAGCAGTTCTTC
j_call: TRBJ2-1; d_call: TRBD2; clone_size: NA; cdr3_length: 15; v_call: TRBV9; cdr3_aa: CASSVDGGAYNEQFF; cdr3_nt: TGTGCCAGCAGCGTAGACGGGGGGGCCTACAATGAGCAGTTCTTC
j_call: TRBJ2-7; d_call: NA; clone_size: NA; cdr3_length: 17; v_call: TRBV27; cdr3_aa: CASSLRKARGGGYEQYF; cdr3_nt: TGTGCCAGCAGTTTAAGGAAGGCGAGGGGGGGAGGCTACGAGCAGTACTTC
j_call: TRBJ1-2; d_call: NA; clone_size: NA; cdr3_length: 12; v_call: TRBV7-9; cdr3_aa: CASYDGRYGYTF; cdr3_nt: TGTGCCAGCTACGATGGCCGCTATGGCTACACCTTC
j_call: TRBJ2-7; d_call: NA; clone_size: NA; cdr3_length: 12; v_call: TRBV7-9; cdr3_aa: CASSLVAYEQYF; cdr3_nt: TGTGCCAGCAGCTTGGTCGCCTACGAGCAGTACTTC
j_call: TRBJ2-7; d_call: TRBD2; clone_size: NA; cdr3_length: 17; v_call: TRBV7-9; cdr3_aa: CASSLSSSAGGSYEQYF; cdr3_nt: TGTGCCAGCAGCTTATCCTCTTCTGCGGGGGGCTCCTACGAGCAGTACTTC
j_call: TRBJ1-1; d_call: NA; clone_size: NA; cdr3_length: 15; v_call: TRBV6-5; cdr3_aa: CASSYWESGPTEAFF; cdr3_nt: TGTGCCAGCAGTTATTGGGAAAGTGGACCCACTGAAGCTTTCTTT
j_call: TRBJ1-2; d_call: TRBD1; clone_size: NA; cdr3_length: 13; v_call: TRBV29-1; cdr3_aa: CSVEGTGSSGYTF; cdr3_nt: TGCAGCGTTGAGGGGACAGGGAGTAGTGGCTACACCTTC
j_call: TRBJ2-1; d_call: TRBD2; clone_size: NA; cdr3_length: 17; v_call: TRBV28; cdr3_aa: CASTLTASGIRYNEQFF; cdr3_nt: TGTGCCAGCACCCTAACGGCTAGCGGGATCAGATACAATGAGCAGTTCTTC
j_call: TRBJ2-7; d_call: NA; clone_size: once; cdr3_length: 13; v_call: TRBV28; cdr3_aa: CASSLLGVPKQYF; cdr3_nt: TGTGCCAGCAGTTTACTGGGGGTGCCTAAGCAGTACTTC
j_call: TRBJ1-5; d_call: NA; clone_size: NA; cdr3_length: 14; v_call: TRBV9; cdr3_aa: CASSEGNSYQPQHF; cdr3_nt: TGTGCCAGCAGCGAGGGGAACAGCTATCAGCCCCAGCATTTT
j_call: TRBJ2-7; d_call: NA; clone_size: once; cdr3_length: 13; v_call: TRBV5-6; cdr3_aa: CASSLGISYEQYF; cdr3_nt: TGTGCCAGCAGCTTGGGGATTAGCTACGAGCAGTACTTC
j_call: TRBJ2-3; d_call: TRBD1; clone_size: NA; cdr3_length: 14; v_call: TRBV19; cdr3_aa: CASSIQGAGDTQYF; cdr3_nt: TGTGCCAGTAGTATACAGGGGGCAGGAGATACGCAGTATTTT